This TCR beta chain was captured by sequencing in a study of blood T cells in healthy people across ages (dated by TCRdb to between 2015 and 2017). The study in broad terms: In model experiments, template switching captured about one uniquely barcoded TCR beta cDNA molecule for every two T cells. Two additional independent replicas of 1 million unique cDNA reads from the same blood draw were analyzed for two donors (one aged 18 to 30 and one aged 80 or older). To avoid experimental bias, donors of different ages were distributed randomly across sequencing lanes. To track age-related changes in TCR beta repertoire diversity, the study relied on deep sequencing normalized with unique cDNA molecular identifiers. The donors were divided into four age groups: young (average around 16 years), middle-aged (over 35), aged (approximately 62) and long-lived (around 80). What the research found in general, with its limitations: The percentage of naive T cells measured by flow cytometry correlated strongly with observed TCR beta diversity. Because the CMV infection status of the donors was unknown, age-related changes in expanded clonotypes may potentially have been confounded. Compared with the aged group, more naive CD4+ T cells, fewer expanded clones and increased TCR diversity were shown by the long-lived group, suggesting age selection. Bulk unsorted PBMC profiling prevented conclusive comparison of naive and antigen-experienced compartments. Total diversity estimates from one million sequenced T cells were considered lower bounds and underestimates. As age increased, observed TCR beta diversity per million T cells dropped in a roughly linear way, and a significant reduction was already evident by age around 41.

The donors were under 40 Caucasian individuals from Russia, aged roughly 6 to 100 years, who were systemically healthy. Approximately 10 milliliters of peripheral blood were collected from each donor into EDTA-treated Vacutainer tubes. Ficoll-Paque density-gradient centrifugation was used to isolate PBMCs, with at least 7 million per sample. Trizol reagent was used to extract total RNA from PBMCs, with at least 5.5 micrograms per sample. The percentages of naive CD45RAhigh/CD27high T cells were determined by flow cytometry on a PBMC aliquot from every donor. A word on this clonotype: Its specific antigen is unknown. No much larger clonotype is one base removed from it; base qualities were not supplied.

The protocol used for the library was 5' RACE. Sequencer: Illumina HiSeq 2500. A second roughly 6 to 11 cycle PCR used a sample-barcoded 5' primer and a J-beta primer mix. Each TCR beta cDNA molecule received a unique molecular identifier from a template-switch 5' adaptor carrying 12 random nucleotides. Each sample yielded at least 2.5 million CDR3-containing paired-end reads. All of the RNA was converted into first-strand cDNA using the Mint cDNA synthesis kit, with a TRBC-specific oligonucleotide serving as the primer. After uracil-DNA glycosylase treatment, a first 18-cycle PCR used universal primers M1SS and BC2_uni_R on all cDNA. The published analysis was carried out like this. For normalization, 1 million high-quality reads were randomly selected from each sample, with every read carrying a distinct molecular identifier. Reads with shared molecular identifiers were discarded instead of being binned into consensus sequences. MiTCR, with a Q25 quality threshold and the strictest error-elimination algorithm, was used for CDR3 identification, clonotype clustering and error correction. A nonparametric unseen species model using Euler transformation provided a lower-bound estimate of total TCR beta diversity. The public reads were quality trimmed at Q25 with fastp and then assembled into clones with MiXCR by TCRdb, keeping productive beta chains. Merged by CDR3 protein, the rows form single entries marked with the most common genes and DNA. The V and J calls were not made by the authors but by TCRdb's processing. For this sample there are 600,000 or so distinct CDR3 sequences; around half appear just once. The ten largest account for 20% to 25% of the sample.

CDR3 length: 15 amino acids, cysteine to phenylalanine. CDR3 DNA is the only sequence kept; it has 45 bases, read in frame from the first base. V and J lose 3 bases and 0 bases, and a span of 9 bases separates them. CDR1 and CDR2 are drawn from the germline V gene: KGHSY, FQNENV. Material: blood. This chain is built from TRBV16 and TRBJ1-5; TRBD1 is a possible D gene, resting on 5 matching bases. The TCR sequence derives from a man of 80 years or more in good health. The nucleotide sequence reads TGTGCCAGCAGCCAGGTGGGGGGTAGCAATCAGCCCCAGCATTTT. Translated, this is CASSQVGGSNQPQHF.